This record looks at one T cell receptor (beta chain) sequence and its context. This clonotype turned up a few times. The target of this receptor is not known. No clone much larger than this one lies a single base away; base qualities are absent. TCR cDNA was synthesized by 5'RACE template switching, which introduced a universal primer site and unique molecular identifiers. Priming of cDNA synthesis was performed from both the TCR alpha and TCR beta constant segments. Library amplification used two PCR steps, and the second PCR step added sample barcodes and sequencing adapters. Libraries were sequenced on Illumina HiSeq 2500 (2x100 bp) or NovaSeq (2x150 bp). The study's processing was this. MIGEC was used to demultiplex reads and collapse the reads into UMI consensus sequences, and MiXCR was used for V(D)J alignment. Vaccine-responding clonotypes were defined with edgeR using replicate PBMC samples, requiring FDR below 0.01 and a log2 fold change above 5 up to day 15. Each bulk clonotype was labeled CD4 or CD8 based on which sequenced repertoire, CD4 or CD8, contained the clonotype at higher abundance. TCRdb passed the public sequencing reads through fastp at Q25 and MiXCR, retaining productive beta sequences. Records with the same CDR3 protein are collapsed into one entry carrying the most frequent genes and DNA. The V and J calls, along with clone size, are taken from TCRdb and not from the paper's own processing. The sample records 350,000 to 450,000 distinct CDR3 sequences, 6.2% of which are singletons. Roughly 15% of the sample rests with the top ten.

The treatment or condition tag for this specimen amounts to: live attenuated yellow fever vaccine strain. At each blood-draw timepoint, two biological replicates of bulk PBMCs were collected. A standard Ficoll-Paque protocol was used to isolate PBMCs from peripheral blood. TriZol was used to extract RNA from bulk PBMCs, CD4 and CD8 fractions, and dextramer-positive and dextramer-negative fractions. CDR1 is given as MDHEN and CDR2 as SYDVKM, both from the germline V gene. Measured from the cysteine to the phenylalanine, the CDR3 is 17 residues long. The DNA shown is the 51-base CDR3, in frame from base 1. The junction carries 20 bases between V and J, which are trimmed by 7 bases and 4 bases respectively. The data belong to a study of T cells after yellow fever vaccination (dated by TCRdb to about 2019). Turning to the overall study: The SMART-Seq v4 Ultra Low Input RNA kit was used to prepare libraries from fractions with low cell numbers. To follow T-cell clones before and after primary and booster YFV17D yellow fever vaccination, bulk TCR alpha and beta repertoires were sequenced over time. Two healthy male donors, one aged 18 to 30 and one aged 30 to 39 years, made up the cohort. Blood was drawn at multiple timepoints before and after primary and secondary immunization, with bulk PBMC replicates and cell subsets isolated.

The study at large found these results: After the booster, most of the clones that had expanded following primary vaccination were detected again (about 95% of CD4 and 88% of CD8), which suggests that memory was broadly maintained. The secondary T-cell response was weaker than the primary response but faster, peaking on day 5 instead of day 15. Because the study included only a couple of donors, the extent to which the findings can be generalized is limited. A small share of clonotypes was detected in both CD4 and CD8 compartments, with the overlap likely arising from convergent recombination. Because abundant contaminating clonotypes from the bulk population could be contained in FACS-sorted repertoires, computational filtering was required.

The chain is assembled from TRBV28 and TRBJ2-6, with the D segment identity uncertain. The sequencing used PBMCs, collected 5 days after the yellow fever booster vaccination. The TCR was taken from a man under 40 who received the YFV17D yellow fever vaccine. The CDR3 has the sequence CASTASALDRGANVLTF. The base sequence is TGTGCCAGCACAGCGTCGGCCCTCGATAGGGGGGCCAACGTCCTGACTTTC.